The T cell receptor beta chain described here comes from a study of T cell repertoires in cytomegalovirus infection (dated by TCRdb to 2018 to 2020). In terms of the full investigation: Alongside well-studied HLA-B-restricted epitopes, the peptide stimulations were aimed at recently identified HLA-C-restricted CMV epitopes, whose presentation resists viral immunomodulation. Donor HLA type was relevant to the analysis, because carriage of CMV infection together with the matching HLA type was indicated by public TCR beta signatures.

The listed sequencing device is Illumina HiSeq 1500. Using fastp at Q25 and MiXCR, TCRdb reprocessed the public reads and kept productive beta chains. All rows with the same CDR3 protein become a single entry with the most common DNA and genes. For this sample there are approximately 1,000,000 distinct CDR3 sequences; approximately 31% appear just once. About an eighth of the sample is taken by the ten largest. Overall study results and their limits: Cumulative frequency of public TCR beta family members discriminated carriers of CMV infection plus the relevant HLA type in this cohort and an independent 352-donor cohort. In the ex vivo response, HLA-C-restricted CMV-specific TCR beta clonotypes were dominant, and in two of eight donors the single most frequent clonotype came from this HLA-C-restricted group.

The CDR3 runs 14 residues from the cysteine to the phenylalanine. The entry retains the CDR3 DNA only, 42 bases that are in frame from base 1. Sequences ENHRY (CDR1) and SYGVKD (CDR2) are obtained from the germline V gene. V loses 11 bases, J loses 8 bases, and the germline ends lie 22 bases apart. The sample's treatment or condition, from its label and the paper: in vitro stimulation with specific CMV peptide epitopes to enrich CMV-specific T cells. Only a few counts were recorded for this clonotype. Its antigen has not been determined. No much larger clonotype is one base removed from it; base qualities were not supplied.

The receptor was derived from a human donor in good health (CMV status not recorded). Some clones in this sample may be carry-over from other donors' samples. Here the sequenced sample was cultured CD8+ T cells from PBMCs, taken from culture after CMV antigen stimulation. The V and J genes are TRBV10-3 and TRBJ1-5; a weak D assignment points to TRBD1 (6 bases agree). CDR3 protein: CAASGVGAAEPQHF. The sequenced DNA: TGTGCCGCATCAGGGGTAGGGGCGGCGGAGCCCCAGCATTTT.